Detailed here is one TCR beta chain. There are a few counts of this clonotype. Its antigen is not yet known. One base away there is no much larger clone; base qualities are not given. The record originates from a study of regulatory T cells in long-lasting Graves disease (dated by TCRdb to the early 2020s). In the study overall: Antithyroid drugs had been taken for less than 3 months by newly diagnosed Graves' disease patients. A total of some 35 samples underwent TCR sequencing: about 13 from persistent and some 20 from newly diagnosed Graves' disease patients. The study was registered as a clinical trial and conducted in China. Persistent Graves' disease patients were compared with newly diagnosed Graves' disease patients by peripheral blood TCR sequencing and RNA sequencing. What the work shows at the level of the full study, not this receptor alone: More public clonotypes were shared among persistent patients (approximately 3,000) than among newly diagnosed patients (966). Sequencing and analysis were limited to the TCR beta chain. Only peripheral blood was studied, because thyroid tissue, the primary lesion, was inaccessible. Compared with newly diagnosed patients, persistent Graves' disease patients had lower TCR Shannon entropy and fewer highly expanded clones, which suggests clonal expansion. The small sample size was acknowledged by the authors as a limitation that may reduce accuracy. Persistent disease showed preferential use of TRBV28, TRBJ1-2 and TRBJ2-5, whereas newly diagnosed disease favored TRBV20-1 and TRBJ2-1.

Read against the paper, the sample's time point label means: newly diagnosed GD, antithyroid drugs for less than 3 months. For both TCR sequencing and RNA sequencing, RNA was extracted from PBMCs using TRIzol. The diagnosis of Graves' disease followed American Thyroid Association guidelines. Patients for the study were recruited at an endocrinology department in Xi'an, China. Each patient gave 9 to 10 milliliters of peripheral blood, collected in an EDTA anticoagulant tube. Ficoll Paque Plus density gradient separation was used to isolate PBMCs, and no additional T cell sorting was done. RNA quality was checked with an Agilent 2100 Bioanalyzer and agarose gel, and concentration with a NanoDrop 2000. Library prep was done by multiplex PCR. Data came from an Illumina HiSeq 4000. TCR beta libraries were built with iRepertoire HTBI primers and Arm-PCR amplification of CDR3 regions. Before sequencing, the PCR products went through gel purification. The study's own analysis went as follows. Gene usage analysis of CDR3 amino acid clonotypes used the 55 to 65 TRBV and some 13 TRBJ segments found across samples. Filtered high-quality paired reads were merged into contigs using COPE and FqMerger. BLAST was used to align contigs to IMGT TRBV, TRBD and TRBJ reference genes, and CDR3 was defined according to IMGT. Any clonotype with a frequency above 0.1% was counted as a highly expanded clone. Shannon entropy was used to measure repertoire diversity, and the Gini coefficient was used to measure V-J evenness. A clonotype found in more than one individual was treated as public. TCRdb reprocessed the public reads (quality trimming at Q25 with fastp, clone calling with MiXCR) and kept in-frame beta chains. Every CDR3 protein is listed once, alongside the most common genes and DNA of its rows. For this entry, the V and J calls and clone size follow TCRdb and not the study's own pipeline. Recorded for this sample are some 410,000 distinct CDR3 sequences; roughly 15% of them occurred a single time. The top ten clonotypes cover approximately 12% of the sample.

From cysteine to phenylalanine, the CDR3 is 15 amino acids long. Of all the DNA, just the CDR3 is kept, 45 bases in frame from base 1. Relative to germline, V is missing 3 bases and J is missing 6 bases, with 8 bases of the junction outside any gene match. The germline V gene supplies CDR1 LGHNA and CDR2 YSLEER. These same data were also listed under a study on T cells in Graves' hyperthyroidism and ophthalmopathy. The second investigation adds: Stable Graves' hyperthyroidism was defined as no progression to ophthalmopathy during 18 months of follow-up. Hyperthyroidism patients were newly diagnosed, had a disease duration of under 2 months, and were aged 18 to 65 years. Exclusion was applied to patients with uncontrolled infections, other autoimmune diseases, pregnancy or lactation. Diagnoses were established on the basis of clinical symptoms, serum thyroxine and TRAb, thyroid ultrasound, and orbital computed tomography. The TCR CDR3 was subjected to a first round of RT-PCR using the HTBI primer set and the Qiagen OneStep RT-PCR kit. Most expanded thyroid clonotypes (frequency above 0.001) were also found in blood, which suggests that blood repertoires may mirror thyroid immune responses. A 13 V-J signature model separated ophthalmopathy from stable hyperthyroidism, with roughly 88% sensitivity and roughly 82% specificity in cross-validation and 80%/75% in testing. In validation, progression to ophthalmopathy was predicted by the model with 70.59% sensitivity and under 85% specificity, a median of approximately 6.5 months before onset. A discovery cohort of about 100 patients, roughly 45 with Graves' ophthalmopathy and about 60 with stable Graves' hyperthyroidism, was used to find distinguishing TCR V-J signatures. Prospective prediction of ophthalmopathy was tested in an independent validation cohort of approximately 18 hyperthyroidism patients and 17 patients who later progressed to ophthalmopathy. The roughly 100 discovery patients were randomly divided into training and test sets at a 7:3 ratio. In addition, the study compared T-cell repertoires in thyroid tissue and in blood from a handful of Graves' hyperthyroidism patients. Once sampling was done, hyperthyroidism patients were given methimazole at a starting dose of 30 mg daily, whereas ophthalmopathy patients were given high-dose intravenous methylprednisolone. A second multiplex PCR round built the libraries, followed by size selection and purification. Sequencing of the libraries was done on an Illumina HiSeq2000 using paired-end 100 bp reads. SOAPnuke was used to process the raw data, removing reads that contained adapters or uncalled bases, had a mean Phred below 15, or lacked an exact match to the constant primer or identifier. High-quality paired reads were merged with COPE v1.2.5, and unique nucleotide sequences were defined as clonotypes. Clonotypes were aligned to IMGT TRBV, TRBD and TRBJ reference segments using MiTCR v1.1. The analysis was restricted to V-J combinations with a frequency above 0.0001, which together covered over 99% of the repertoires. The TCS score was defined as the ratio of F50 (clonal expansion) to E x V (chaos), calculated using BLOSUM62-based TCRdist between CDR3 peptides within each V-J. Welch's t-statistics and random forest reduced around 510 V-J features to some 14, which were used in a naive Bayes classifier (R e1071). No statistical method was used to fix the sample size in advance, and group allocation was not hidden from the investigators. The paper describes TCR Vbeta CDR3 sequencing of around 130 peripheral blood samples, made up of roughly 40 ophthalmopathy patients, around 78 hyperthyroidism patients and 17 progressor patients.

The sample here was peripheral blood mononuclear cells (PBMCs), taken at new diagnosis, from a patient treated with antithyroid drugs. The TCR was taken from a woman in her twenties or thirties with Graves disease. Donor details come from another sample of the same person, matched by shared clones. The chain is encoded by TRBV4-3 joined to TRBJ1-2; 9 bases in between match TRBD1. The CDR3 is CASSHRPDRGDGYTF. The sequence in DNA is TGCGCCAGCAGCCACCGACCGGACAGGGGAGATGGCTACACCTTC.